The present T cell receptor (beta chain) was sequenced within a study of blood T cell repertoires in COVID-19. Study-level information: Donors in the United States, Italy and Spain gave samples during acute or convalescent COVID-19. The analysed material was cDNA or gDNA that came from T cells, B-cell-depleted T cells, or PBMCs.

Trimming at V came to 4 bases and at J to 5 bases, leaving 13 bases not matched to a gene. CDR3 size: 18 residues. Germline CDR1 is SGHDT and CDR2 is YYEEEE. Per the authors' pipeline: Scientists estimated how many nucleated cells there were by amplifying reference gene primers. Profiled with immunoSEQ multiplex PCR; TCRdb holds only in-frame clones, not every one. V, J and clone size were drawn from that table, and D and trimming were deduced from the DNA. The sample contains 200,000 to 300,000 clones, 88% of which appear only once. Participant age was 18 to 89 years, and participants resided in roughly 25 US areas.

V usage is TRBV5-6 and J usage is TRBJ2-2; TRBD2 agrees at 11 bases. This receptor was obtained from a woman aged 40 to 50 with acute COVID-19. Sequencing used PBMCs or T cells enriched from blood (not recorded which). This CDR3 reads CASSRYRGLAGLTGELFF. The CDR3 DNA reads TGTGCCAGCAGCCGTTACCGAGGACTAGCGGGCTTGACCGGGGAGCTGTTTTTT.